A single sample gave rise to the 30 T cell receptor beta chains below, sequenced in a study of identical twins (TCRdb year 2016). Libraries were prepared through 5' RACE. Sequencing relied on an Illumina HiSeq 2000. Through fastp at Q25 and MiXCR, TCRdb rebuilt clones from the public reads, retaining in-frame beta chains. A single entry per CDR3 protein holds the most common genes and DNA from its merged rows. This sample is represented by about 810,000 distinct CDR3 sequences; 9% to 15% of them were singletons. The top ten clones comprise around 1.5% of the sample. The same sample was also studied in work on yellow fever vaccine responses in identical twins.

Sequencing input: PBMCs. The receptors derive from a woman between 18 and 30 years old in good health.

This clonotype was seen a handful of times. This chain connects TRBV24-1 to TRBJ1-4, with a weak D call TRBD1 (6 bases). The CDR3 is 15 amino acids. The germline gives CDR1 KGHDR, CDR2 SFDVKD. The V end lost 7 bases, the J end lost 6 bases, and 17 bases lay between the germline ends. This chain's CDR3 is CATSGGPAADEKLFF. The DNA for the CDR3 is TGTGCCACCAGCGGGGGGCCGGCCGCGGATGAAAAACTGTTTTTT.

This clonotype turned up a few times. The chain has TRBV7-9 and TRBJ1-1; D gene unclear. CDR3 length: 13 amino acids. Germline CDR1 SEHNR, CDR2 FQNEAQ (reference sequence). V was trimmed by 5 bases and J by 3 bases, leaving 10 bases between them. The CDR3 DNA reads as TGTGCCAGCAGCGGCCCCAGCCACACTGAAGCTTTCTTT. It translates to CASSGPSHTEAFF.

This chain connects TRBV29-1 to TRBJ1-1; 9 nucleotides agree with TRBD1. The CDR3 length is 11 residues. Trimming removed 6 bases from V and 11 bases from J; junction bases left unmatched: 7. Germline-derived CDR1 and CDR2 are SQVTM and ANQGSEA. The CDR3 protein is CSVLGQGRAFF. For the CDR3, the DNA is TGCAGCGTATTGGGACAGGGCCGGGCTTTCTTT.

The chain couples TRBV12-5 to TRBJ2-3; TRBD2 matches 8 bases. V lost 1 base, J lost 5 bases, and 17 bases stayed unmatched. CDR1 is LGHNT and CDR2 is FRNRAP in the germline V gene. The CDR3 sequence is 19 residues long. The CDR3: CASGLGLRTVGAGGDTQYF. In DNA form, the CDR3 reads TGTGCTAGTGGTTTGGGTCTCCGGACAGTGGGGGCGGGAGGAGATACGCAGTATTTT.

This rearrangement joins TRBV4-1 to TRBJ1-1; weak D call: TRBD1 (6 bases). The CDR3 has 15 residues. V was trimmed by 3 bases and J by 1 base, leaving 12 bases between them. The V gene's germline CDR1 is MGHRA and CDR2 YSYEKL. The CDR3 coding sequence is TGCGCCAGCAGCCAGCCAGGGGCCAAGAACACTGAAGCTTTCTTT. Amino acid sequence: CASSQPGAKNTEAFF.

The gene calls are TRBV20-1 and TRBJ1-2; possible D gene TRBD1, 5 bases. The CDR3 loop spans 15 amino acids. Germline V lookup: CDR1 DFQATT, CDR2 SNEGSKA (reference sequence). V dropped 3 bases and J dropped 6 bases, with 20 bases sitting between them. The CDR3, as DNA: TGCAGTGCTAGCCGACAGAAGAGGGCCTATCATGGCTACACCTTC. Its translation: CSASRQKRAYHGYTF.

This clonotype was seen more than once but under ten times. A much larger clone differs from this one at a single base, so this may be a read error. The rearrangement joins TRBV12-3 or TRBV12-4 to TRBJ2-2; TRBD1 aligns across 9 bases. Losses at the gene ends were 3 bases for V and 4 bases for J; bases not matched to a gene: 3. There are 15 residues in the CDR3. CDR3 amino acids: CASSFGTGSTGELFF. The CDR3 coding sequence is TGTGCCAGCAGTTTTGGGACAGGGAGCACCGGGGAGCTGTTTTTT.

The chain uses TRBV29-1 and TRBJ2-4; TRBD1 aligns across 7 bases. Germline V gives CDR1 SQVTM, CDR2 ANQGSEA. The CDR3 runs 14 residues. Trimming at V came to 7 bases and at J to 7 bases, leaving 13 bases not matched to a gene. The CDR3 sequence: CSADRGGAGNIQYF. For the CDR3, the DNA is TGCAGCGCCGACCGAGGGGGCGCTGGCAACATTCAGTACTTC.

This clonotype was picked up a small number of times. The rearrangement joins TRBV6-1 to TRBJ2-1, with 8 bases lining up with TRBD2. CDR3 length: 13 amino acids. Trimming took 8 bases from V and 3 from J; bases not matched to a gene: 3. Germline V gives CDR1 MNHNS, CDR2 SASEGT. CDR3 amino acids: CASGLANYNEQFF. The DNA of the CDR3 is TGTGCCAGCGGACTAGCAAACTACAATGAGCAGTTCTTC.

The chain has TRBV20-1 and TRBJ2-3; TRBD2 agrees at 7 bases. Trimming at V came to 3 bases and at J to 4 bases, leaving 13 bases not matched to a gene. The CDR3 sequence is 16 residues long. Germline V gene lookup returns CDR1 DFQATT and CDR2 SNEGSKA (reference sequence). DNA of the CDR3: TGCAGTGCTAGTCCCGGATTTCGGGGAGGGGCAGATACGCAGTATTTT. It translates to CSASPGFRGGADTQYF.

This clonotype was seen only a few times. The CDR3 protein is CASSASGTGSNEQFF. The CDR3 DNA follows: TGTGCCAGCAGTGCCTCCGGGACAGGGTCCAATGAGCAGTTCTTC. This chain joins TRBV6-1 and TRBJ2-1; 9 bases align to TRBD1. Germline values: CDR1 MNHNS, CDR2 SASEGT. The CDR3 extends over 15 amino acids. V was pared by 4 bases and J by 6 bases, with 7 bases of the junction left unmatched.

V and J are TRBV7-3 and TRBJ1-1; possibly TRBD1 for D (5 bases). V shed 6 bases and J shed 3 bases, with 14 bases lying between them. CDR1 and CDR2 from the germline V gene are SGHTA and FQGTGA. CDR3 length equals 14 residues. The CDR3 DNA sequence: TGTGCCAGCAGTTGGGGCTCGGGGGACACTGAAGCTTTCTTT. Encoded protein: CASSWGSGDTEAFF.

This clonotype was detected once. The chain links TRBV7-7 to TRBJ2-2, with D perhaps given as TRBD1 or TRBD2 (5 bases each). CDR1 is SSHAT and CDR2 is FNYEAQ in the germline V gene (reference sequence). The CDR3 runs 15 residues. Trimming shortened V by 3 bases and J by 6 bases, and 14 bases separated the two germline ends. CDR3 loop: CASSLRDGSSGELFF. DNA of the CDR3: TGTGCCAGCAGCTTGAGGGACGGTAGCTCCGGGGAGCTGTTTTTT.

The rearrangement uses TRBV5-1 and TRBJ2-3; D is perhaps TRBD2 (5 bases). Trimming took off 0 bases at V and 10 bases at J, with 30 bases between the two ends. This CDR3 is built from 19 residues. Germline V gene sequence: CDR1 SGHRS, CDR2 YFSETQ. DNA for the CDR3: TGCGCCAGCAGCTTGGGCCGGAAACTAGTAATGGCGGACCCGCGGGCGCAGTATTTT. It is translated as CASSLGRKLVMADPRAQYF.

V gene TRBV4-2 combines with J gene TRBJ2-7; TRBD2 matches 7 bases. CDR3 size: 16 residues. Germline lookup yields CDR1 LGHNA and CDR2 YNFKEQ. With V trimmed by 2 bases and J by 0 bases, 7 bases remained unmatched. CDR3 protein: CASSQTLASVSYEQYF. The CDR3 region has the DNA TGTGCCAGCAGCCAAACACTAGCGAGTGTCTCCTACGAGCAGTACTTC.

This chain joins TRBV14 and TRBJ2-3; 11 nucleotides line up with TRBD2. In germline, CDR1 is SGHDN, CDR2 FVKESK. The V gene end was trimmed by 4 bases and the J gene end by 1 base; junction bases not matched to a gene: 7. CDR3 length: 17 amino acids. The CDR3 protein is CASSRPGLAEGTDTQYF. The CDR3 region has the DNA TGTGCCAGCAGCCGACCGGGACTAGCGGAGGGCACAGATACGCAGTATTTT.

V and J are TRBV7-6 and TRBJ2-1; TRBD2 is a possible D gene (6 bases). Per germline, CDR1 SGHVS and CDR2 FNYEAQ. The CDR3 sequence is 15 residues long. The V end was cut by 3 bases, the J end by 8 bases, with 17 bases between. The CDR3 DNA reads TGTGCCAGCAGCTTCGCGGAGGGGCGAGAGGATGAGCAGTTCTTC. Translated, it gives CASSFAEGREDEQFF.

This chain uses TRBV7-2 with TRBJ2-7, with TRBD2 identical over 9 bases. This CDR3 region has 15 residues. The germline V gene encodes CDR1 SGHTA and CDR2 FQGNSA. Losses at the gene ends were 2 bases for V and 2 bases for J; bases not matched to a gene: 4. The DNA for the CDR3 is TGTGCCAGCAGCTTACAGGCGGGAGGGCCCTACGAGCAGTACTTC. It encodes CASSLQAGGPYEQYF.

J is TRBJ2-7 and V is TRBV2; D possibly corresponds to TRBD2 (6 bases). Looked up from germline, CDR1 is SNHLY and CDR2 is FYNNEI. CDR3 size: 15 residues. The V gene lost 2 bases and the J gene lost 2 bases, with 13 bases spanning the gap. In DNA, the CDR3 is TGTGCCAGCAGTGAATCGTGGGCGGGGACCTACGAGCAGTACGTC. Protein product: CASSESWAGTYEQYV.

This clonotype was found a few times. V usage is TRBV11-2 and J usage is TRBJ2-7, with D possibly being TRBD1 (6 bases). Germline CDR1 reads SGHAT; CDR2 reads FQNNGV. The CDR3 totals 13 residues. V shed 5 bases and J shed 5 bases, with 13 bases lying between them. CDR3 sequence reads: CASSTGPVNEQYF. DNA of the CDR3: TGTGCCAGCAGCACAGGGCCAGTGAACGAGCAGTACTTC.

The gene calls are TRBV4-1 and TRBJ2-2; 11 bases align to TRBD2. Trimming removed 0 bases from V and 5 bases from J; junction bases left unmatched: 11. This CDR3 is 19 amino acids long. Germline assignment: CDR1 MGHRA and CDR2 YSYEKL. The CDR3 DNA is TGCGCCAGCAGCCAAGATCCCTTAGCGGGGGGGCCTAGGACCGGGGAGCTGTTTTTT. This gives the protein CASSQDPLAGGPRTGELFF.

There are many counts of this clonotype. This chain joins TRBV5-5 and TRBJ2-7; TRBD2 agrees at 7 bases. The CDR3 runs to 12 residues. V shed 3 bases and J 5 bases; nucleotides not matched to a gene: 2. Germline CDR1 reads SGHKS; CDR2 reads YYEKEE (reference sequence). Here the CDR3 reads CASSSSGNEQYF. CDR3 nucleotides: TGTGCCAGCAGCTCAAGCGGGAACGAGCAGTACTTC.

In this sample, this clonotype turned up a few times. The CDR3 nucleotides read TGTGCCAGCAGAGACAGGGGGAATGGCTACACCTTC. Its protein is CASRDRGNGYTF. The chain uses TRBV12-3 or TRBV12-4 and TRBJ1-2, with TRBD1 matching 9 bases. V trimming: 6 bases; J trimming: 6 bases; junction bases outside the gene matches: 2. This CDR3 region has 12 residues.

The rearrangement joins TRBV5-1 to TRBJ2-1, with 8 bases lining up with TRBD1. J lost 4 bases, V lost 0 bases, and 12 bases had no gene match. The CDR3 has 18 residues. In germline, CDR1 is SGHRS, CDR2 YFSETQ. CDR3 amino acids: CASSLVYPRTGQYNEQFF. CDR3 sequence (DNA): TGCGCCAGCAGCTTGGTTTATCCCCGGACAGGGCAATACAATGAGCAGTTCTTC.

This clonotype was picked up a small number of times. The chain is built from TRBV4-1 and TRBJ1-1; possibly TRBD1 for D (5 bases). This CDR3 comprises 16 residues. CDR1 is MGHRA and CDR2 is YSYEKL in the germline V gene. Trimming stripped 5 bases from V and 1 base from J, with 17 bases between. CDR3 bases: TGCGCCAGCAGCTTCCCCCAGGGTAACCAGAACACTGAAGCTTTCTTT. This translates into CASSFPQGNQNTEAFF.

The chain links TRBV20-1 to TRBJ2-3; TRBD2 might be the D (5 bases). Trimming pared 4 bases from V and 3 bases from J, leaving 14 bases between. In germline, CDR1 is DFQATT, CDR2 SNEGSKA (reference sequence). The CDR3 consists of 14 residues. CDR3 protein: CSATFSGYTDTQYF. CDR3 sequence (DNA): TGCAGTGCTACGTTCAGCGGCTATACAGATACGCAGTATTTT.

This clonotype was counted a few times. The chain uses TRBV6-5 and TRBJ2-3; D might be TRBD1 (6 bases). V was clipped by 0 bases and J by 5 bases, with 15 bases between them. The CDR3 loop spans 16 amino acids. Germline CDR1 is MNHEY and CDR2 is SVGAGI. The CDR3 DNA reads TGTGCCAGCAGTTACTCGAGGGCAGGGGCCGTAGATACGCAGTATTTT. It is translated as CASSYSRAGAVDTQYF.

Only a few counts were recorded for this clonotype. The chain is built from TRBV7-3 and TRBJ2-1, with 7 nucleotides matching TRBD2. This CDR3 is 16 amino acids long. CDR1 is SGHTA, CDR2 FQGTGA, per germline. The J segment lost 5 bases and the V segment lost 5 bases, leaving 12 bases of the junction unmatched. The chain's CDR3 is CASSLGGGSYNNEQFF. CDR3 sequence (DNA): TGTGCCAGCAGCCTCGGAGGCGGGAGTTATAACAATGAGCAGTTCTTC.

The table lists this clonotype with a few counts. DNA of the CDR3: TGTGCCAGCAGTTTCGAGGGACTGAACACTGAAGCTTTCTTT. Translating it yields CASSFEGLNTEAFF. The chain is built from TRBV27 and TRBJ1-1; D is possibly TRBD1 (5 bases). Germline CDR1 MNHEY, CDR2 SMNVEV (reference sequence). Trimming cost V 3 bases and J 0 bases, with 8 bases left between them. The CDR3 extends over 14 amino acids.

This clonotype has only a few counts. J is TRBJ2-5 and V is TRBV7-8; 8 bases map to TRBD2. The V gene end was trimmed by 5 bases and the J gene end by 0 bases; junction bases not matched to a gene: 5. The length of the CDR3 is 15 residues. Germline lookup yields CDR1 SGHVS and CDR2 FQNEAQ. Written as DNA, the CDR3 is TGTGCCAGCAGCATCCATAGCGGGAACCAAGAGACCCAGTACTTC. Amino acid sequence: CASSIHSGNQETQYF.